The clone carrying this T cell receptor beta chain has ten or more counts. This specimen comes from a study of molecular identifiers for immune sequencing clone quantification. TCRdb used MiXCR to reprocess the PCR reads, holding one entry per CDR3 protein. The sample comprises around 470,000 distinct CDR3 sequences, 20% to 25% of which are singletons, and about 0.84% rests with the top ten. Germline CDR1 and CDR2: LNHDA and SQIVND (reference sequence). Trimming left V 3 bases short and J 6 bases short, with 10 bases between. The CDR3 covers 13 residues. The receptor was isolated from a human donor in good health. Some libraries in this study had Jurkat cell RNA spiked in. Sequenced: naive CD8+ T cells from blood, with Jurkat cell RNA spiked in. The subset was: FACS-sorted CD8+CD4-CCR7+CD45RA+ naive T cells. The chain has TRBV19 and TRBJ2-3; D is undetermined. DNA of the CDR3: TGTGCCAGTAGTATCCCGTACCTGGATACGCAGTATTTT. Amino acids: CASSIPYLDTQYF.